One sample yielded the 21 T cell receptor beta chains listed below, sequenced in a study of blood T cell repertoires in COVID-19. Only in-frame clones appear in the TCRdb table, and some are missing; sequencing was by immunoSEQ multiplex PCR. The sample includes about 250,000 clones, just under 85% of them seen just once. Sequenced: peripheral blood. All receptors derive from a man aged 45 to 65 with acute or convalescent COVID-19.

The V and J genes are TRBV7-6 and TRBJ2-1; 14 nucleotides agree with TRBD2. J gave up 0 bases and V 0 bases, and 4 bases lay outside the gene matches. Germline CDR1 is SGHVS and CDR2 is FNYEAQ. The CDR3 totals 19 residues. The CDR3 protein is CASSLAGTSGRASYNEQFF. The CDR3 nucleotides read TGTGCCAGCAGCTTAGCCGGGACTAGCGGGAGAGCCTCCTACAATGAGCAGTTCTTC.

This clone was seen a few times. The V call is TRBV4-1, the J call TRBJ1-6, with 11 bases aligning to TRBD1. The ends lost 3 bases at V and 9 bases at J; junction bases unmatched: 7. This CDR3 has 16 amino acids. Germline V gene lookup returns CDR1 MGHRA and CDR2 YSYEKL. The CDR3 nucleotides are TGCGCCAGCAGCCACGCGGACGGGACAGGGGGTTCACCCCTCCACTTT. Protein sequence: CASSHADGTGGSPLHF.

The DNA of the CDR3 is TGTGCCAGCAGCTTAGCCGGGAGGCCAGGCACAGATACGCAGTATTTT. Translating gives CASSLAGRPGTDTQYF. The rearrangement uses TRBV7-8 and TRBJ2-3; 7 positions match TRBD2. The V gene's germline CDR1 is SGHVS and CDR2 FQNEAQ. The CDR3 totals 16 residues. V was clipped by 0 bases and J by 1 base; unmatched bases: 4.

This clone was recorded only once. The gene calls are TRBV2 and TRBJ1-2, with D possibly matching TRBD1 (6 bases). Germline values: CDR1 SNHLY, CDR2 FYNNEI. The CDR3 is 14 residues long. The germline V and J ends were trimmed by 4 bases and 2 bases, with 11 bases remaining between them. CDR3 loop: CASSAEQGNYGYTF. The CDR3 region has the DNA TGTGCCAGCAGTGCCGAACAGGGAAACTATGGCTACACCTTC. The full variable domain, completed using reference TRBV2 and TRBJ1-2, is EPEVTQTPSHQVTQMGQEVILRCVPISNHLYFYWYRQILGQKVEFLVSFYNNEISEKSEIFDDQFSVERPDGSNFTLKIRSTKLEDSAMYFCASSAEQGNYGYTFGSGTRLTVV.

Comments on this clone: Distinct nucleotide sequences in the sample also encode this CDR3. In DNA form, the CDR3 reads TGTGCCAGCAGCCAAGTAGCGGGACGGTACAATGAGCAGTTCTTC. Residues: CASSQVAGRYNEQFF. This rearrangement joins TRBV14 to TRBJ2-1, with 8 bases identical to TRBD2. This CDR3 has 15 amino acids. Trimming removed 1 base from V and 4 bases from J; junction bases left unmatched: 3. Germline V gene sequence: CDR1 SGHDN, CDR2 FVKESK.

The genes are TRBV19 and TRBJ1-1; maybe TRBD1 (6 bases). The length of the CDR3 is 15 residues. Trimming removed 1 base at V and 1 base at J, with 10 bases between. The germline gives CDR1 LNHDA, CDR2 SQIVND (reference sequence). This chain's CDR3 is CASSIGGGANTEAFF. The CDR3 nucleotides read TGTGCCAGTAGTATAGGTGGGGGGGCGAACACTGAAGCTTTCTTT.

The CDR3 DNA sequence: TGTGCCAGTAGTATAGGGACAGTCGATGAGCAGTTCTTC. Its translation is CASSIGTVDEQFF. The chain carries TRBV19 and TRBJ2-1; D is perhaps TRBD1 (6 bases). Germline V CDR1 and CDR2: LNHDA, SQIVND (reference sequence). CDR3 length: 13 residues. V was trimmed by 1 base and J by 8 bases, leaving 9 bases between them.

V usage is TRBV6-5 and J usage is TRBJ1-4; D remains unclear. Per germline, CDR1 MNHEY and CDR2 SVGAGI. Trimming left V 3 bases short and J 8 bases short, with 13 bases between. The CDR3 loop spans 14 amino acids. The CDR3 protein is CASSYSGVREKLFF. CDR3 in DNA: TGTGCCAGCAGTTATTCCGGGGTTCGCGAAAAACTGTTTTTT.

This sequence joins TRBV7-6 and TRBJ2-7; D is unresolved. The ends were cut back, 2 bases at V and 6 bases at J, with 11 bases in the middle. The CDR3 consists of 13 residues. Per the germline V gene, CDR1 is SGHVS and CDR2 is FNYEAQ. The CDR3: CASSLWSGSEQYF. The CDR3 coding sequence is TGTGCCAGCAGCTTATGGTCAGGCTCCGAGCAGTACTTC.

The chain recombines TRBV30 with TRBJ2-7, with D possibly being TRBD2 (6 bases). Germline CDR1 and CDR2: GTSNPN and SVGIG (reference sequence). Between the trimmed V and J ends, which lost 6 bases and 0 bases, there was a span of 12 bases. CDR3 length: 13 residues. The CDR3 sequence is CACKTGDSYEQYF. CDR3 nucleotides: TGTGCCTGTAAGACGGGAGACTCCTACGAGCAGTACTTC.

The J gene is TRBJ1-1, the V gene TRBV6-5, with TRBD1 matching over 11 bases. J gave up 3 bases and V 2 bases, and 5 bases lay outside the gene matches. Germline V gene sequence: CDR1 MNHEY, CDR2 SVGAGI. The CDR3 is 16 amino acids. Written as DNA, the CDR3 is TGTGCCAGCAGTTACGGGACAGGGGGTATGGACACTGAAGCTTTCTTT. It translates to CASSYGTGGMDTEAFF.

The chain carries TRBV5-6 and TRBJ1-3; TRBD1 matches at 7 bases. The CDR3 is 13 amino acids. V shed 4 bases and J 8 bases; nucleotides not matched to a gene: 6. The V gene's germline CDR1 is SGHDT and CDR2 YYEEEE. The CDR3, as DNA: TGTGCCAGCAGCGGGGGACAGATCGACACCATATATTTT. Protein product: CASSGGQIDTIYF.

This clone was observed a single time. The chain has TRBV5-1 and TRBJ2-3, with TRBD2 as a possible D gene (6 bases). This CDR3 contains 16 residues. V was pared by 0 bases and J by 5 bases, with 16 bases between. Germline assignment: CDR1 SGHRS and CDR2 YFSETQ. The CDR3 DNA is TGCGCCAGCAGCTTGGCCTTAGGGACTGTTGGAGATACGCAGTATTTT. This sequence encodes CASSLALGTVGDTQYF. Supplemented by reference TRBV5-1 and TRBJ2-3, the full variable domain reads KAGVTQTPRYLIKTRGQQVTLSCSPISGHRSVSWYQQTPGQGLQFLFEYFSETQRNKGNFPGRFSGRQFSNSRSEMNVSTLELGDSALYLCASSLALGTVGDTQYFGPGTRLTVL.

CDR3 in amino acids: CASSQAPDNSGNTIYF. Written as DNA, the CDR3 is TGCGCCAGCAGCCAAGCCCCGGACAACTCTGGAAACACCATATATTTT. The chain joins TRBV4-1 to TRBJ1-3; maybe TRBD1 (5 bases). Trimming took off 1 base at V and 0 bases at J, with 10 bases between the two ends. The CDR3 sequence is 16 residues long. Per the germline V gene, CDR1 is MGHRA and CDR2 is YSYEKL.

The chain employs TRBV2 and TRBJ2-5; 7 bases match TRBD1. Looked up from germline, CDR1 is SNHLY and CDR2 is FYNNEI. The CDR3 covers 14 residues. V dropped 6 bases and J dropped 4; count of bases not matched to a gene: 8. The CDR3 loop is CASRDRAPRETQYF. The DNA of the CDR3 is TGTGCCAGCAGAGACAGGGCTCCTAGAGAGACCCAGTACTTC.

The chain carries TRBV2 and TRBJ2-7; 7 nucleotides match TRBD2. The J segment lost 2 bases and the V segment lost 1 base, leaving 2 bases of the junction unmatched. The CDR3 runs to 14 residues. The germline CDR1 and CDR2 sequences are SNHLY and FYNNEI. DNA of the CDR3: TGTGCCAGCAGTGAAGGTGGGGGGGCCTACGAGCAGTACTTC. Its protein is CASSEGGGAYEQYF.

V and J are TRBV27 and TRBJ2-6, with D maybe TRBD1 (6 bases). The CDR3 sequence is 15 residues long. CDR1 and CDR2 from the germline V gene are MNHEY and SMNVEV (reference sequence). V shed 3 bases and J shed 4 bases, with 10 bases lying between them. DNA of the CDR3: TGTGCCAGCAGTTTCAACAGGGCCGGGGCCAACGTCCTGACTTTC. It yields the protein CASSFNRAGANVLTF.

This clone came up once. V is TRBV6-4 and J is TRBJ1-1; TRBD1 aligns across 11 bases. V lost 4 bases, J lost 5 bases, and 3 bases stayed unmatched. CDR3 length equals 14 residues. Germline CDR1 and CDR2: MRHNA and SNTAGT. For the CDR3, the DNA is TGTGCCAGCAGTGTGGGGACAGGGGGTACTGAAGCTTTCTTT. This sequence encodes CASSVGTGGTEAFF.

The J gene is TRBJ1-4, the V gene TRBV5-1; 7 positions agree with TRBD1. CDR3 size: 15 residues. With 4 bases clipped from V and 3 bases from J, the junction kept 6 bases outside the gene matches. The germline V gene encodes CDR1 SGHRS and CDR2 YFSETQ. The CDR3, as DNA: TGCGCCAGCAGCCCAACGGGACAGCCTAATGAAAAACTGTTTTTT. Encoded protein: CASSPTGQPNEKLFF.

The chain recombines TRBV6-5 with TRBJ1-2; 10 bases fit TRBD1. V was pared by 0 bases and J by 7 bases, with 5 bases of the junction left unmatched. Looked up from germline, CDR1 is MNHEY and CDR2 is SVGAGI. The CDR3 is 15 residues long. CDR3 nucleotides: TGTGCCAGCAGTTACTCCGGGACAGGGGTTAGTGGCTACACCTTC. It translates to CASSYSGTGVSGYTF.

The chain links TRBV9 to TRBJ2-1, with 9 bases that match TRBD2. Germline V gene lookup returns CDR1 SGDLS and CDR2 YYNGEE. The CDR3 length is 15 residues. J gave up 9 bases and V 3 bases, and 10 bases lay outside the gene matches. The CDR3 bases are TGTGCCAGCAGCGGAATAGCGGGAGCTACTACTGAGCAGTTCTTC. Translated, it gives CASSGIAGATTEQFF.